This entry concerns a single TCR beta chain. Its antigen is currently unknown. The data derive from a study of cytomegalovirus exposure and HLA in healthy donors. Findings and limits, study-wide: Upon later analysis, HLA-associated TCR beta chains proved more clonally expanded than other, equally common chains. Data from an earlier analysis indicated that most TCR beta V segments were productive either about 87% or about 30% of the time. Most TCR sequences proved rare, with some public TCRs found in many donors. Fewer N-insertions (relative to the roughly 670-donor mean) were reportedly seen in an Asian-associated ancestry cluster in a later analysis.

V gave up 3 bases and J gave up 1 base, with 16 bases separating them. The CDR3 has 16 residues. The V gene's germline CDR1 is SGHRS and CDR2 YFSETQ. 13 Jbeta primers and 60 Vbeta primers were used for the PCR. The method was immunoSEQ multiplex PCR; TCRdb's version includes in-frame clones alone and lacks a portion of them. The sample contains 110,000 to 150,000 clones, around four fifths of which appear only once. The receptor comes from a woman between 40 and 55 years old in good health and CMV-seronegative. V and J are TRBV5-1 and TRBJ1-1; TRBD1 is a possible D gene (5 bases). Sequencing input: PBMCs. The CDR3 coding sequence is TGCGCCAGCAGCTATGGACCCGGGGGGGAGAACACTGAAGCTTTCTTT. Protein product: CASSYGPGGENTEAFF.